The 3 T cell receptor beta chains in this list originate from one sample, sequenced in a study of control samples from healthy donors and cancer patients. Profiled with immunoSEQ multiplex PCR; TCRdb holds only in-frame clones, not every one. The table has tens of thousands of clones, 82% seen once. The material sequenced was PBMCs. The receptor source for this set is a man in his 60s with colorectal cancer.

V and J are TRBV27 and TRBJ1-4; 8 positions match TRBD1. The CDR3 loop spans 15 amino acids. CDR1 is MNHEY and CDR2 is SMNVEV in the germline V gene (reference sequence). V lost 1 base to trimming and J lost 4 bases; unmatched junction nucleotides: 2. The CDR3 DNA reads TGTGCCAGCAGTTTATGGGGACAGGTTAATGAAAAACTGTTTTTT. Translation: CASSLWGQVNEKLFF.

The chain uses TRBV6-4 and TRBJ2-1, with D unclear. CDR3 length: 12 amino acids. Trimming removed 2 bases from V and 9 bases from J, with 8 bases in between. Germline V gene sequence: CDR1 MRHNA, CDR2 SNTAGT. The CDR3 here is CASSDVGREQFF. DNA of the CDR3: TGTGCCAGCAGTGACGTCGGGCGTGAGCAGTTCTTC.

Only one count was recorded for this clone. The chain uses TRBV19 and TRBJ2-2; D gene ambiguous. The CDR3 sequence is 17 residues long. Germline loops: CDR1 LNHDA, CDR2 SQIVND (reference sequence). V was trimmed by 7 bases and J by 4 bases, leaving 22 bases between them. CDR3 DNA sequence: TGTGCCAGTAATCCGAAAAGGCGATTTGCGAGCACCGGGGAGCTGTTTTTT. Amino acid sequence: CASNPKRRFASTGELFF. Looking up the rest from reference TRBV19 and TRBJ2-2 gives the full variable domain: DGGITQSPKYLFRKEGQNVTLSCEQNLNHDAMYWYRQDPGQGLRLIYYSQIVNDFQKGDIAEGYSVSREKKESFPLTVTSAQKNPTAFYLCASNPKRRFASTGELFFGEGSRLTVL.